This is a list of T cell receptor beta chains from one sample in a study of post-analysis software for immune sequencing data. TCRdb used MiXCR to reprocess the PCR reads, holding one entry per CDR3 protein. The repertoire holds approximately 730,000 distinct CDR3 sequences, 30% seen once, with 0.55% to 0.65% in the top ten. Specimen: blood. The receptors stem from a girl aged 10-17 years with multiple sclerosis. Each CDR3 is given with its conserved first and last residue. The order of the fields is J gene, V gene, D gene, clone size, CDR3 DNA, CDR3 protein. The D gene is left open where the match is weak. Size tells how often a clone was seen (once, few, many) or the class of an expanded clone, and some rows leave it out.

TRBJ2-5	TRBV10-3	-	-	TGTGCCATCAGGGTTGAAGAGACCCAGTACTTC	CAIRVEETQYF
TRBJ2-3	TRBV12-3/TRBV12-4	-	few	TGTGCCAGCAGAAATCGGGCAGGGGGCACAGATACGCAGTATTTT	CASRNRAGGTDTQYF
TRBJ1-2	TRBV29-1	-	-	TGCAGCGTTGAAGTGACAGCCTTAAAGGGAGGCTACACCTTC	CSVEVTALKGGYTF
TRBJ2-7	TRBV7-9	-	few	TGTGCCAGCAGCCCAGTTCTAGCGCCGGAACCCTACGAGCAGTACTTC	CASSPVLAPEPYEQYF
TRBJ2-7	TRBV7-2	TRBD1	few	TGTGCCAGCAGCTCCCAGGGGGATCGCTACGAGCAGTACTTC	CASSSQGDRYEQYF
TRBJ1-2	TRBV2	TRBD1	once	TGTGCCAGCAATGAGGGGGCGTGGGATGGCTACACCTTC	CASNEGAWDGYTF
TRBJ2-4	TRBV3-1	-	-	TGTGCCAGCAGCCAATCAGCGGCCAAAAACATTCAGTACTTC	CASSQSAAKNIQYF
TRBJ2-7	TRBV20-1	-	few	TGCAGTGCCCTACAACAGGGAGTCCACGAGCAGTACTTC	CSALQQGVHEQYF
TRBJ2-1	TRBV24-1	-	-	TGTGCCACCAGTGACTCCATAGGCCATGAGCAGTTCTTC	CATSDSIGHEQFF
TRBJ2-7	TRBV4-3	TRBD2	many	TGCGCCAGCAGCCAAGATGCGGGAGGGCCTTACGAGCAGTACTTC	CASSQDAGGPYEQYF
TRBJ2-6	TRBV7-9	-	-	TGTGCCAGCAGCTTCAGAGACTCTGGGGCCAACGTCCTGACTTTC	CASSFRDSGANVLTF
TRBJ2-1	TRBV9	TRBD2	many	TGTGCCAGCAGCCGCCTGATGAGTAGCGGGAGTGGGGTGCAGTTCTTC	CASSRLMSSGSGVQFF
TRBJ2-1	TRBV6-6	TRBD2	-	TGTGCCAGCAGTTACTCGAAGCTAGCGGGAGAGACTGAGCAGTTCTTC	CASSYSKLAGETEQFF
TRBJ2-5	TRBV20-1	-	few	TGCAGTGCTAGAGTTGCAGGGCGACCCAAAGAGACCCAGTACTTC	CSARVAGRPKETQYF
TRBJ2-5	TRBV11-2	-	-	TGTGCCAGCAGCCCCGGGACACTGTACCAAGAGACCCAGTACTTC	CASSPGTLYQETQYF
TRBJ1-1	TRBV6-1	-	-	TGTGCCAGCAGTACCCGACAGAACACTGAAGCTTTCTTT	CASSTRQNTEAFF
TRBJ2-7	TRBV12-3/TRBV12-4	TRBD2	-	TGTGCCAGCAGTTTTTACGGCGGGAGCTCCTACAATGAGCAGTACTTC	CASSFYGGSSYNEQYF
TRBJ1-2	TRBV27	-	once	TGTGCCAGCACGGGCAGCGCCGGCTATGGCTACACCTTC	CASTGSAGYGYTF
TRBJ2-1	TRBV27	TRBD2	-	TGTGCCAGCAGTTTACCCGGGGGGGCCGATGAGCAGTTCTTC	CASSLPGGADEQFF
TRBJ1-2	TRBV10-3	TRBD1	many	TGTGCCATCAGTCTATACACAGGGGAATACACCTTC	CAISLYTGEYTF
TRBJ1-5	TRBV6-1	TRBD1	-	TGTGCCAGCAGGCCCCCAGCCGGGACAGGGGCTTCCAATCAGCCCCAGCATTTT	CASRPPAGTGASNQPQHF
TRBJ2-1	TRBV7-2	-	-	TGTGCCAGCGGCCCGAGAGCAATGGTCAATGAGCAGTTCTTC	CASGPRAMVNEQFF
TRBJ2-7	TRBV27	-	-	TGTGCCAGCAGCCTGACGGCGGGGCTGCCCTCCCACGAGCAGTACTTC	CASSLTAGLPSHEQYF
TRBJ2-5	TRBV3-1	-	-	TGTGCCAGCAGCCGATCCTCGGGGCCCCAAGAGACCCAGTACTTC	CASSRSSGPQETQYF
TRBJ2-5	TRBV29-1	TRBD2	-	TGCAGCGTTGAAGATCCAGCGGGGTACCTTCAAGAGACCCAGTACTTC	CSVEDPAGYLQETQYF
TRBJ1-5	TRBV7-2	-	-	TGTGCCAGCAGCTTAGGAGGCTCAGGTTATCAGCCCCAGCATTTT	CASSLGGSGYQPQHF
TRBJ1-1	TRBV4-1	-	-	TGCGCCAGCAGCCAAGTGGGTGGTCTTGAAGCTTTCTTT	CASSQVGGLEAFF
TRBJ1-6	TRBV7-2	TRBD1	-	TGTGCCGGCCGAACCGGGACAGATAATTCACCCCTCCACTTT	CAGRTGTDNSPLHF
TRBJ1-6	TRBV28	-	few	TGTGCCAGCAGTTTGGGTAACAGGAGCTCCTATAATTCACCCCTCCACTTT	CASSLGNRSSYNSPLHF
TRBJ2-7	TRBV28	-	-	TGTGCCAGCAGTTTCCCAGGAGCGGGCGAGCAGTACTTC	CASSFPGAGEQYF
TRBJ1-2	TRBV7-2	-	-	TGTGCCAGCAGCTTAGCAGGCAGTACTAACTATGGCTACACCTTC	CASSLAGSTNYGYTF
TRBJ1-5	TRBV20-1	TRBD1	-	TGCAGTGCTAGAGGGACAGGTCATAGCAATCAGCCCCAGCATTTT	CSARGTGHSNQPQHF
TRBJ1-1	TRBV20-1	TRBD1	-	TGCAGTGCCAGGAGGACAGGGAGGGCCCAGAACACTGAAGCTTTCTTT	CSARRTGRAQNTEAFF
TRBJ2-3	TRBV6-2/TRBV6-3	-	once	TGTGCCAGCGGGTCCCACGTCGCAGCAGATACGCAGTATTTT	CASGSHVAADTQYF
TRBJ2-7	TRBV7-9	TRBD2	-	TGTGCCACCTCTTCTAGCGGCAGCCGAGCCTACGAGCAGTACTTC	CATSSSGSRAYEQYF
TRBJ1-2	TRBV20-1	-	-	TGCAGTGCTTCAGAACCGGGGTACAATGGCTACACCTTC	CSASEPGYNGYTF
TRBJ2-4	TRBV5-1	-	-	TGCGCCAGCAGCGACCGAGTAGCCGGCGCCAAAAACATTCAGTACTTC	CASSDRVAGAKNIQYF
TRBJ1-4	TRBV20-1	-	few	TGCAGGGCTCTTGGCACTAATGAAAAACTGTTTTTT	CRALGTNEKLFF
TRBJ2-7	TRBV6-2/TRBV6-3	TRBD1	many	TGTGCCAGCAGTCAAACAGGGGTCGAGCAGTACTTC	CASSQTGVEQYF
TRBJ2-7	TRBV3-1	TRBD1	-	TGTGCCAGCAGCCAAAATACAGGGGTGACCTACGAGCAGTACTTC	CASSQNTGVTYEQYF
TRBJ2-2	TRBV24-1	TRBD1	few	TGTGCCACCAGTGATCCGGACAGGGGGCGGTACACCGGGGAGCTGTTTTTT	CATSDPDRGRYTGELFF
TRBJ2-7	TRBV2	-	-	TGTGCCAGCAGTGAAGAGGCAGAGACCTTCAATGAGCAGTACTTC	CASSEEAETFNEQYF
TRBJ2-3	TRBV12-3/TRBV12-4	-	-	TGTGCCAGCAGTCTGGGGGAGTCGGGCACAGATACGCAGTATTTT	CASSLGESGTDTQYF
TRBJ1-1	TRBV7-2	-	-	TGTGCCAGCAGCCCCACAGGGTCGAACACTGAAGCTTTCTTT	CASSPTGSNTEAFF
TRBJ2-1	TRBV27	-	few	TGTGCCAGCACCAAAAGTCGTGAGCAGTTCTTC	CASTKSREQFF
TRBJ2-2	TRBV20-1	-	-	TGCAGTGCTAGAGATGGCAAGAACACCGGGGAGCTGTTTTTT	CSARDGKNTGELFF
TRBJ2-3	TRBV6-1	-	-	TGTGCCAGCAGCAGAGTCGGCCTGGGGGGCACAGATACGCAGTATTTT	CASSRVGLGGTDTQYF
TRBJ2-1	TRBV28	-	-	TGTGCCAGCTGCCGGGGTAGCTCCTACAATGAGCAGTTCTTC	CASCRGSSYNEQFF
TRBJ2-1	TRBV20-1	TRBD2	-	TGCAGTGCTAGAAACCTGTGGACTAGCGGGATTAATGAGCAGTTCTTC	CSARNLWTSGINEQFF
TRBJ2-1	TRBV29-1	-	-	TGCAGCGTGGCTTCCGCTCCCGTCTCCTACAATGAGCAGTTCTTC	CSVASAPVSYNEQFF
TRBJ2-3	TRBV7-2	-	few	TGTGCCAGCAGCTTATCCGGGACGCGCACAGATACGCAGTATTTT	CASSLSGTRTDTQYF
TRBJ2-1	TRBV19	-	-	TGTGCCGTGCAGATTTACAATGAGCAGTTCTTC	CAVQIYNEQFF
TRBJ2-1	TRBV6-1	TRBD2	-	TGTGCCAGCAGTGTTATTGCTAGCGGGAGCGTGGTGAATGAGCAGTTCTTC	CASSVIASGSVVNEQFF
TRBJ2-7	TRBV5-1	-	many	TGCGCCAGCAGCTCCGGGACGGACGAGCAGTACTTC	CASSSGTDEQYF
TRBJ2-3	TRBV6-2/TRBV6-3	-	few	TGTGCCAGCGAGAACACAGATACGCAGTATTTT	CASENTDTQYF